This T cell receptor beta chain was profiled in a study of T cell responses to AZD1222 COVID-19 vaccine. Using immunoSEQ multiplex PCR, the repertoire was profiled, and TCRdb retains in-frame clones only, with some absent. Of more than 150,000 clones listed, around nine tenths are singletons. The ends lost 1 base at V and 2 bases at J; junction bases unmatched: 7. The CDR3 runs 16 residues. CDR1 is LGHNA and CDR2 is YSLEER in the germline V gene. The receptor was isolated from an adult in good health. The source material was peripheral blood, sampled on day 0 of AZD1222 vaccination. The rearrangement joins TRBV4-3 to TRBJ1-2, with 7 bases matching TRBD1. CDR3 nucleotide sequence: TGCGCCAGCAGCCAAGTGTCGAACAGGGGAAACTATGGCTACACCTTC. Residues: CASSQVSNRGNYGYTF.